This TCR beta chain is from a study of T cell responses to AZD1222 COVID-19 vaccine. V shed 1 base, J shed 5 bases, and the junction held 2 bases outside the gene matches. Germline CDR1 is MNHEY and CDR2 is SVGEGT. The CDR3 has 15 residues. Clones were read by immunoSEQ multiplex PCR, and TCRdb kept only the in-frame ones, dropping some. The data hold about 94,000 clones, with around 90% observed a single time. The sequenced sample was peripheral blood, obtained on day 0 of AZD1222 vaccination. The sequence came from an adult in good health. The chain links TRBV6-2 or TRBV6-3 to TRBJ1-6, with TRBD1 identical over 7 bases. DNA for the CDR3: TGTGCCAGCAGTTACTTCAGGGGGGATAATTCACCCCTCCACTTT. This gives the protein CASSYFRGDNSPLHF.